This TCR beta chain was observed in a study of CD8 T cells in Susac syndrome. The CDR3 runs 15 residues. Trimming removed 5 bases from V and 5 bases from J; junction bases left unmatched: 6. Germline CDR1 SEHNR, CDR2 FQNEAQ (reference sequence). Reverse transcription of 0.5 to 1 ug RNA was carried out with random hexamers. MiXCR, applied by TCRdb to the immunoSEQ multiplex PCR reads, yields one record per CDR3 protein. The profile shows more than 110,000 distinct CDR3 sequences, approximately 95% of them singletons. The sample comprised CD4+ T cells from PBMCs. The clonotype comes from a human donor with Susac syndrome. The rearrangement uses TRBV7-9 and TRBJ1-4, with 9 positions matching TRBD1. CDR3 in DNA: TGTGCCAGCAGCCCGTCGACAGGGGGAAATGAAAAACTGTTTTTT. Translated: CASSPSTGGNEKLFF.